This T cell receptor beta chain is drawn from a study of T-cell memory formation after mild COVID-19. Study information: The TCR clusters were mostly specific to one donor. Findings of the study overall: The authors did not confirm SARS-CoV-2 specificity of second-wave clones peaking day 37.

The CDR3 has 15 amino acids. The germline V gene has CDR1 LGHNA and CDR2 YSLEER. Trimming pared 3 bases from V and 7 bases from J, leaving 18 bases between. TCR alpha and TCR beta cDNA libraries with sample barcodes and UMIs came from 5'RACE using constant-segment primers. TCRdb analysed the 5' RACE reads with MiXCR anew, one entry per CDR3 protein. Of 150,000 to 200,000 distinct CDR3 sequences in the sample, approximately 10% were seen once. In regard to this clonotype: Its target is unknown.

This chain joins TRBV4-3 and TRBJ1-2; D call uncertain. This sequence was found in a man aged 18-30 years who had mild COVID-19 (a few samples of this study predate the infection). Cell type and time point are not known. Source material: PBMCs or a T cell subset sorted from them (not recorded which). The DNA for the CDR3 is TGCGCCAGCAGCCATCCTGACCCCGGCAGGAGTGGCTACACCTTC. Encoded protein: CASSHPDPGRSGYTF.